The T cell receptor (beta chain) described here comes from a study of memory CD4+ T cells and cytomegalovirus serostatus. V was clipped by 3 bases and J by 4 bases, with 16 bases between them. CDR1 and CDR2 (germline): SGHTA, FQGNSA. The CDR3 covers 17 residues. The sort gate was single viable CD3+CD4+CD8-CD45RO+ cells for memory CD4+ T cells. Whole-study results and caveats: A US-trained random forest predicted CMV serostatus with median AUC about 0.92.

Libraries were prepared by immunoSEQ multiplex PCR; TCRdb keeps only in-frame clonotypes and omits some of them. The repertoire holds about 57,000 clones, with 65% to 80% as singletons. This clone has only a few counts. Antigen specificity is unknown. The genes are TRBV7-2 and TRBJ2-6; no definite D call. Sequenced material: memory CD4+ T cells from blood. The TCR comes from an adult in good health and CMV-seronegative. For the CDR3, the DNA is TGTGCCAGCAGCTTGAGCTCCGGAGTATCCGGGGCCAACGTCCTGACTTTC. Translated, it gives CASSLSSGVSGANVLTF.